A single sample gave rise to the 15 T cell receptor beta chains below, sequenced in a study of Ad26.COV2.S vaccination and SARS-CoV-2 variants. As to treatment: roughly 20 received Ad26.COV2.S at low or high dose, single or two shots; 5 received placebo; per-sample allocation not given. Sampling happened 63 days after the first vaccine or placebo injection. Clones were sequenced by immunoSEQ multiplex PCR, and TCRdb holds only the in-frame ones, with some missing. The data hold over 300,000 clones, with 83% observed a single time. The sequenced sample was peripheral blood, obtained in a trial of Ad26.COV2.S vaccine versus placebo. Receptor source: a person between 18 and 65 years old who received the Ad26.COV2.S COVID-19 vaccine or a placebo.

V and J are TRBV4-3 and TRBJ2-7; TRBD1 might be the D (6 bases). Trimming pared 4 bases from V and 2 bases from J, leaving 12 bases between. CDR3 length: 14 residues. The germline V gene has CDR1 LGHNA and CDR2 YSLEER. The CDR3 DNA reads TGCGCCAGCAGCCGCAACAGGGTTGCCTACGAGCAGTACTTC. This translates into CASSRNRVAYEQYF.

The chain joins TRBV24-1 to TRBJ2-5; D perhaps matches TRBD2 (5 bases). CDR3 length equals 12 residues. The V gene's germline CDR1 is KGHDR and CDR2 SFDVKD. V gave up 3 bases and J gave up 4 bases, with 5 bases separating them. CDR3 protein: CATSDTRETQYF. DNA of the CDR3: TGTGCCACCAGTGATACTAGAGAGACCCAGTACTTC.

This chain connects TRBV3-1 (or the pseudogene TRBV3-2) to TRBJ2-3; D not resolved. The CDR3 spans 15 residues. The germline V gene encodes CDR1 LGHDT and CDR2 YNNKEL (reference sequence). V lost 4 bases to trimming and J lost 2 bases, with 13 bases between them. The CDR3 reads CASSPLMVVTDTQYF. The CDR3 coding sequence is TGTGCCAGCAGCCCCCTGATGGTGGTCACAGATACGCAGTATTTT.

This clone has only a few counts. The CDR3 DNA is TGTGCCAGCAGCTTAGGACGGACAGGAGAGCAGTACTTC. This translates into CASSLGRTGEQYF. This rearrangement joins TRBV7-8 to TRBJ2-7; TRBD1 aligns across 7 bases. The CDR3 contains 13 residues. Germline CDR1 reads SGHVS; CDR2 reads FQNEAQ. Trimming at V came to 1 base and at J to 7 bases, leaving 4 bases not matched to a gene.

The rearrangement links TRBV2 to TRBJ2-7; D unresolved. Germline CDR1 SNHLY, CDR2 FYNNEI. Trimming removed 4 bases from V and 3 bases from J, with 13 bases in between. The CDR3 consists of 14 residues. DNA for the CDR3: TGTGCCAGCAGTGCCGGCCGCAGAGGCTACGAGCAGTACTTC. Encoded protein: CASSAGRRGYEQYF.

The chain carries TRBV5-4 and TRBJ2-5; 9 bases line up with TRBD2. The CDR3 loop spans 16 amino acids. Germline lookup yields CDR1 SGHNT and CDR2 YYREEE (reference sequence). V was clipped by 0 bases and J by 5 bases; unmatched bases: 8. CDR3 nucleotides: TGTGCCAGCAGCTTGGGTTTAGCGGGGGTCTGGGAGACCCAGTACTTC. It is translated as CASSLGLAGVWETQYF.

This clone was observed once. The chain couples TRBV5-1 to TRBJ2-2, with D perhaps matching TRBD1 (6 bases). CDR3 size: 14 residues. V was clipped by 4 bases and J by 5 bases, with 12 bases between them. Germline CDR1 SGHRS, CDR2 YFSETQ. The CDR3 spells CASSRTVGTGELFF. CDR3 bases: TGCGCCAGCAGCAGGACAGTCGGGACCGGGGAGCTGTTTTTT.

The chain is built from TRBV5-5 and TRBJ1-4; 9 nucleotides match TRBD1. This CDR3 is 15 amino acids long. Germline loops: CDR1 SGHKS, CDR2 YYEKEE (reference sequence). V lost 1 base to trimming and J lost 8 bases; unmatched junction nucleotides: 6. CDR3 in amino acids: CASSLSGQGYEKLFF. The CDR3 DNA reads TGTGCCAGCAGCTTGTCCGGACAGGGGTACGAAAAACTGTTTTTT.

A few counts support this clone. The CDR3 region is CASSITQGIYGYTF. For the CDR3, the DNA is TGTGCCAGCTCTATTACACAGGGGATCTATGGCTACACCTTC. This chain links TRBV6-6 with TRBJ1-2, with TRBD1 matching 7 bases. CDR1 is MNHNY, CDR2 SVGAGI, per germline (reference sequence). Losses at the gene ends were 8 bases for V and 4 bases for J; bases not matched to a gene: 10. The CDR3 loop spans 14 amino acids.

The rearrangement uses TRBV7-6 and TRBJ1-2; perhaps TRBD1 as D (6 bases). Trimming removed 0 bases at V and 4 bases at J, with 12 bases between. Germline V gives CDR1 SGHVS, CDR2 FNYEAQ. This CDR3 is built from 15 residues. DNA for the CDR3: TGTGCCAGCAGCTTAGCCAGGGACACCACCTATGGCTACACCTTC. Its translation is CASSLARDTTYGYTF. Full variable domain (rest looked up from reference TRBV7-6 and TRBJ1-2): GAGVSQSPRYKVTKRGQDVALRCDPISGHVSLYWYRQALGQGPEFLTYFNYEAQQDKSGLPNDRFSAERPEGSISTLTIQRTEQRDSAMYRCASSLARDTTYGYTFGSGTRLTVV.

The rearrangement joins TRBV6-5 to TRBJ1-6; D possibly corresponds to TRBD1 (5 bases). Trimming took off 4 bases at V and 9 bases at J, with 16 bases between the two ends. The CDR3 consists of 15 residues. The germline V gene has CDR1 MNHEY and CDR2 SVGAGI. The CDR3 DNA follows: TGTGCCAGCAGTTCCCGGCAGGGTTGGGGTTCACCCCTCCACTTT. Translating it yields CASSSRQGWGSPLHF.

The count of this clone is one. The chain links TRBV5-1 to TRBJ2-1; 9 bases agree with TRBD1. V was pared by 0 bases and J by 9 bases, with 13 bases of the junction left unmatched. This CDR3 contains 17 residues. The germline V gene has CDR1 SGHRS and CDR2 YFSETQ. The CDR3 DNA is TGCGCCAGCAGCTTGGTTACAGGGGGCGCGGGACTGGGTGAGCAGTTCTTC. Protein sequence: CASSLVTGGAGLGEQFF. The variable domain in full, with the rest retrieved from reference TRBV5-1 and TRBJ2-1, is KAGVTQTPRYLIKTRGQQVTLSCSPISGHRSVSWYQQTPGQGLQFLFEYFSETQRNKGNFPGRFSGRQFSNSRSEMNVSTLELGDSALYLCASSLVTGGAGLGEQFFGPGTRLTVL.

This clone was seen a handful of times. The chain recombines TRBV5-6 with TRBJ1-5, with a tentative D call TRBD1 (6 bases). Trimming removed 2 bases from V and 1 base from J, with 13 bases in between. This CDR3 has 16 residues. In germline, CDR1 is SGHDT, CDR2 YYEEEE. In DNA form, the CDR3 reads TGTGCCAGCAGCTTCGGGGGGCTCGACAGCAATCAGCCCCAGCATTTT. Amino acid sequence: CASSFGGLDSNQPQHF.

The V call is TRBV7-3, the J call TRBJ2-5; 11 nucleotides match TRBD2. CDR1 is SGHTA and CDR2 is FQGTGA in the germline V gene. The CDR3 is made up of 16 amino acids. Losses at the gene ends were 5 bases for V and 4 bases for J; bases not matched to a gene: 9. As DNA, the CDR3 is TGTGCCAGCAGCCGTCTAGCGGGGGGAGTGGGAGAGACCCAGTACTTC. It codes for CASSRLAGGVGETQYF.

This clone was observed a handful of times. This chain uses TRBV3-1 (or the pseudogene TRBV3-2) with TRBJ1-2; no firm D call. The germline CDR1 and CDR2 sequences are LGHDT and YNNKEL (reference sequence). The CDR3 sequence is 12 residues long. V was trimmed by 5 bases and J by 2 bases, leaving 6 bases between them. CDR3 in amino acids: CASSGGNYGYTF. The CDR3 DNA reads as TGTGCCAGCAGCGGAGGAAACTATGGCTACACCTTC.